The TCR beta chain under discussion was sequenced for a study of T cell clonality in common variable immunodeficiency. Study results and caveats: Fewer TCRbeta clones were shared among CVID subjects than controls. CVID subjects showed higher TCRbeta clonality than healthy controls. CVID patient heterogeneity limited repertoire-clinical complication correlations.

Control and CVID samples contributed equal amounts of genomic DNA. The repertoire was sequenced with immunoSEQ multiplex PCR; TCRdb's copy has only in-frame clones and lacks some. The counts give about 39,000 clones, none of them seen only once; around 3% is held by the top ten. CDR1 is DFQATT and CDR2 is SNEGSKA in the germline V gene (reference sequence). This CDR3 region has 17 residues. The germline V and J ends were trimmed by 5 bases and 0 bases, with 20 bases remaining between them. This clone was counted ten times or more. What it recognizes is unknown. The sequenced fragment ends 3 residues before the CDR3 boundary, so the rest is inferred from the germline J gene.

The sequence was obtained from a person aged 18 to 75 in good health. The sequencing input was peripheral blood mononuclear cells. The V gene is TRBV20-1, the J gene TRBJ1-5, with D perhaps TRBD1 (5 bases). The CDR3 sequence is CSARLREEGYSNQPQHF. The CDR3 bases that were read are TGCAGTGCTCGTCTCCGGGAGGAGGGGTATAGCAATCAGCCC.